One and the same sample provided the 18 T cell receptor beta chains below, sequenced in a study of cytomegalovirus exposure and HLA in healthy donors. The primer mix had 60 Vbeta and 13 Jbeta primers. This table comes from immunoSEQ multiplex PCR, and its TCRdb copy is limited to in-frame clones, with some not included. The sample carries 150,000 to 200,000 clones, roughly 80% recorded once. Input material: PBMCs. The receptors shown here come from a woman in her thirties or forties in good health and CMV-seronegative.

V and J are TRBV6-1 and TRBJ2-5, with 8 nucleotides matching TRBD1. Trimming cost V 5 bases and J 5 bases; bases outside gene matches: 7. CDR1 is MNHNS, CDR2 SASEGT, per germline. The length of the CDR3 is 14 residues. The CDR3 sequence is CASSQGQGGETQYF. CDR3 DNA sequence: TGTGCCAGCAGTCAAGGACAGGGCGGGGAGACCCAGTACTTC.

This chain joins TRBV9 and TRBJ2-3, with D tentatively TRBD1 (7 bases). Trimming left V 0 bases short and J 3 bases short, with 14 bases between. This CDR3 spans 16 amino acids. Looked up from germline, CDR1 is SGDLS and CDR2 is YYNGEE. CDR3 in DNA: TGTGCCAGCAGCGTAGGCACTAGCAGGGGGACAGATACGCAGTATTTT. Its translation is CASSVGTSRGTDTQYF.

V usage is TRBV13 and J usage is TRBJ2-1, with 10 nucleotides matching TRBD2. The CDR3 extends over 15 amino acids. Germline CDR1 PRHDT, CDR2 FYEKMQ (reference sequence). With 5 bases clipped from V and 8 bases from J, the junction kept 9 bases outside the gene matches. The CDR3 loop is CASSHSGGNLHEQFF. The CDR3 region has the DNA TGTGCCAGCAGCCATAGCGGGGGGAATCTTCATGAGCAGTTCTTC. Looking up the rest from reference TRBV13 and TRBJ2-1 gives the full variable domain: AAGVIQSPRHLIKEKRETATLKCYPIPRHDTVYWYQQGPGQDPQFLISFYEKMQSDKGSIPDRFSAQQFSDYHSELNMSSLELGDSALYFCASSHSGGNLHEQFFGPGTRLTVL.

V and J are TRBV27 and TRBJ1-2; 7 nucleotides agree with TRBD1. V was clipped by 6 bases and J by 4 bases; unmatched bases: 8. The length of the CDR3 is 14 residues. In germline, CDR1 is MNHEY, CDR2 SMNVEV (reference sequence). Here the CDR3 DNA reads TGTGCCAGCAGAATACAGGGGAAGGGCTATGGCTACACCTTC. It is translated as CASRIQGKGYGYTF.

The CDR3 DNA sequence: TGTGCCAGCAGTACCCACAGGCTCTATGGCTACACCTTC. Its protein is CASSTHRLYGYTF. This chain uses TRBV28 with TRBJ1-2; tentative D call: TRBD1 (5 bases). The CDR3 runs to 13 residues. The germline V and J ends were trimmed by 5 bases and 4 bases, with 11 bases remaining between them. The germline gives CDR1 MDHEN, CDR2 SYDVKM.

This chain links TRBV5-6 with TRBJ1-1; D is undetermined. CDR3 length equals 14 residues. Trimming removed 0 bases from V and 4 bases from J, with 10 bases in between. Germline CDR1 and CDR2: SGHDT and YYEEEE. CDR3: CASSLGAGFTEAFF. CDR3 nucleotide sequence: TGTGCCAGCAGCTTGGGAGCAGGTTTCACTGAAGCTTTCTTT.

V gene TRBV6-1 combines with J gene TRBJ1-5, with TRBD1 matching 9 bases. The CDR3 sequence is 16 residues long. The V segment lost 1 base and the J segment 6 bases; nucleotides outside the gene matches: 7. CDR1 is MNHNS, CDR2 SASEGT, per germline. The CDR3 region is CASSEGYGQGRQPQHF. The CDR3 coding sequence is TGTGCCAGCAGTGAAGGATATGGACAGGGGCGTCAGCCCCAGCATTTT.

This clone was detected a few times. This chain joins TRBV6-5 and TRBJ2-7, with a possible D match to TRBD2 (6 bases). Trimming shortened V by 2 bases and J by 2 bases, and 13 bases separated the two germline ends. The CDR3 runs to 15 residues. The germline gives CDR1 MNHEY, CDR2 SVGAGI. The CDR3 bases are TGTGCCAGCAGTTACGGGCGGGGTGATGCCTACGAGCAGTACTTC. This encodes CASSYGRGDAYEQYF.

This clone was seen a few times. This rearrangement joins TRBV6-1 to TRBJ1-1, with 7 bases aligning to TRBD1. This CDR3 contains 15 residues. V trimming: 6 bases; J trimming: 7 bases; junction bases outside the gene matches: 14. Germline CDR1 is MNHNS and CDR2 is SASEGT. CDR3 loop: CASSAMRARDSEAFF. In DNA form, the CDR3 reads TGTGCCAGCAGCGCCATGCGGGCCCGGGACAGTGAAGCTTTCTTT.

The chain employs TRBV5-6 and TRBJ2-1, with D possibly TRBD1 on 5 matching bases. Germline V gene data show CDR1 as SGHDT and CDR2 as YYEEEE. This CDR3 has 14 amino acids. V was cut by 4 bases and J by 9 bases, with 17 bases left in between. In nucleotides, the CDR3 is TGTGCCAGCAGCCGGGTGGGGCGCCCTGGTGAGCAGTTCTTC. This translates into CASSRVGRPGEQFF. The entire variable domain, with the rest obtained from reference TRBV5-6 and TRBJ2-1, is as follows: DAGVTQSPTHLIKTRGQQVTLRCSPKSGHDTVSWYQQALGQGPQFIFQYYEEEERQRGNFPDRFSGHQFPNYSSELNVNALLLGDSALYLCASSRVGRPGEQFFGPGTRLTVL.

The V gene is TRBV5-1, the J gene TRBJ2-7; 7 bases fit TRBD2. V dropped 4 bases and J dropped 2; count of bases not matched to a gene: 9. The CDR3 length is 15 residues. CDR1 is SGHRS, CDR2 YFSETQ, per germline. CDR3 nucleotide sequence: TGCGCCAGCAGCCCAGAAGAGGGGAGGGCCTACGAGCAGTACTTC. Translating gives CASSPEEGRAYEQYF. The complete variable domain, with remaining parts taken from reference TRBV5-1 and TRBJ2-7, reads KAGVTQTPRYLIKTRGQQVTLSCSPISGHRSVSWYQQTPGQGLQFLFEYFSETQRNKGNFPGRFSGRQFSNSRSEMNVSTLELGDSALYLCASSPEEGRAYEQYFGPGTRLTVT.

In its sample, this clone was seen a few times. As DNA, the CDR3 is TGTGCCAGCAGTGCACAGGGGGCAGGTGAGCAGTTCTTC. Protein: CASSAQGAGEQFF. The chain is built from TRBV2 and TRBJ2-1; 9 nucleotides match TRBD1. This CDR3 is built from 13 residues. CDR1 and CDR2 (germline): SNHLY, FYNNEI. The V segment lost 4 bases and the J segment 9 bases; nucleotides outside the gene matches: 4.

This chain connects TRBV27 to TRBJ1-1; the match to TRBD1 covers 10 bases. The germline gives CDR1 MNHEY, CDR2 SMNVEV (reference sequence). Trimming took 3 bases from V and 3 from J; bases not matched to a gene: 7. The CDR3 covers 16 residues. The CDR3 region has the DNA TGTGCCAGCAGTTTCCTCGGGGGACAGGGGTACACTGAAGCTTTCTTT. This translates into CASSFLGGQGYTEAFF.

This clone was detected a few times. The genes are TRBV5-4 and TRBJ2-1; 10 bases line up with TRBD2. The CDR3 spans 17 residues. Germline loops: CDR1 SGHNT, CDR2 YYREEE (reference sequence). V lost 6 bases, J lost 6 bases, and 15 bases stayed unmatched. The CDR3, as DNA: TGTGCCAGCACCCCTAGCGGGGGTTACCGCCGGTCCAATGAGCAGTTCTTC. Protein sequence: CASTPSGGYRRSNEQFF.

This chain connects TRBV5-1 to TRBJ2-6; weak D call: TRBD2 (6 bases). V dropped 3 bases and J dropped 7 bases, with 20 bases sitting between them. The CDR3 has 17 amino acids. Per germline, CDR1 SGHRS and CDR2 YFSETQ. The CDR3 DNA reads as TGCGCCAGCAGCTCGAGGGTTTCCCAGGGAGGCGCCAACGTCCTGACTTTC. It codes for CASSSRVSQGGANVLTF. The full variable domain, in which reference TRBV5-1 and TRBJ2-6 provide the parts outside the CDR3, is KAGVTQTPRYLIKTRGQQVTLSCSPISGHRSVSWYQQTPGQGLQFLFEYFSETQRNKGNFPGRFSGRQFSNSRSEMNVSTLELGDSALYLCASSSRVSQGGANVLTFGAGSRLTVL.

This chain connects TRBV7-9 to TRBJ2-5, with a tentative D call TRBD2 (6 bases). V was pared by 4 bases and J by 7 bases, with 10 bases between. This CDR3 is built from 12 residues. Germline V gene lookup returns CDR1 SEHNR and CDR2 FQNEAQ (reference sequence). CDR3 loop: CASSSGGGTQYF. The DNA of the CDR3 is TGTGCCAGCAGCTCTGGGGGAGGGACCCAGTACTTC.

The chain has TRBV5-1 and TRBJ1-4; TRBD1 agrees at 10 bases. Germline loops: CDR1 SGHRS, CDR2 YFSETQ. There are 15 residues in the CDR3. Unmatched junction bases numbered 3, after V lost 1 base and J lost 6 bases. As DNA, the CDR3 is TGCGCCAGCAGCTTGCGAGGGACAGGGGATGAAAAACTGTTTTTT. The encoded protein is CASSLRGTGDEKLFF.

The chain employs TRBV5-1 and TRBJ2-3; the match to TRBD2 covers 13 bases. Germline values: CDR1 SGHRS, CDR2 YFSETQ. This CDR3 region has 15 residues. Germline trimming cut 1 base from V and 10 bases from J; bases unmatched to any gene: 6. The CDR3 DNA follows: TGCGCCAGCAGCTTGACAACTAGCGGGGGGGCGGCGCAGTATTTT. It yields the protein CASSLTTSGGAAQYF.